The entry that follows covers one T cell receptor beta chain sequence. Its target is unknown. This sample is drawn from a study of CD8+ T cells in alopecia areata. The CDR3 loop spans 17 amino acids. CDR1 is SGHRS, CDR2 YFSETQ, per germline. Trimming cost V 0 bases and J 1 base, with 16 bases left between them. In each case, RNA was isolated and then reverse transcribed into cDNA as the sequencing template. Here immunoSEQ multiplex PCR was the method, and the copy in TCRdb shows in-frame clones only, minus some. The sample shows 150,000 to 200,000 clones, 55% of them seen only once. Overall study findings and caveats: Mice showed TCR sharing more clearly than patients did, possibly owing to HLA.

Sequenced material: CD4+ T cells sorted from blood. The chain employs TRBV5-1 and TRBJ1-1; D remains ambiguous. The TCR originated in a human donor in good health. The CDR3 region has the DNA TGCGCCAGCAGCTTGGGTGCGGGCGGTTGGAGGAACACTGAAGCTTTCTTT. This sequence encodes CASSLGAGGWRNTEAFF.